This T cell receptor (beta chain) stems from a study of blood T cell repertoires in COVID-19. About the study: T cells, B-cell-depleted T cells, or PBMCs supplied cDNA or gDNA.

The data were produced by immunoSEQ multiplex PCR, yet TCRdb's version contains in-frame clones alone and is incomplete. The sample shows 380,000 or so clones, 80% to 90% of them seen only once. Germline lookup yields CDR1 SGHTA and CDR2 FQGNSA. The CDR3 contains 15 residues. V dropped 1 base and J dropped 2 bases, with 12 bases sitting between them. The source of this sequence is a man aged 35-49 years with acute or convalescent COVID-19. Sequencing was performed on peripheral blood. The genes are TRBV7-2 and TRBJ2-7, with D tentatively TRBD2 (5 bases). The chain's CDR3 is CASSLGGLFPYEQYF. CDR3 bases: TGTGCCAGCAGCTTAGGCGGACTTTTTCCCTACGAGCAGTACTTC.